The 22 T cell receptor beta chains listed next were all sequenced from one sample in a study of T-cell reconstitution after alpha-beta-depleted transplantation in children. During its preparation, the TCRbeta library received unique molecular identifiers. TCRdb passed the PCR reads through MiXCR, listing each CDR3 protein once. Among some 450,000 distinct CDR3 sequences listed, 43% were seen once. The source material was PBMCs, sampled before TCRalphabeta/CD19-depleted stem cell transplant. These receptors all stem from a girl aged 2-10 years with aplastic anemia, due to receive a stem cell transplant.

The gene calls are TRBV5-6 and TRBJ2-1; D not resolved. Trimming removed 1 base at V and 4 bases at J, with 12 bases between. In germline, CDR1 is SGHDT, CDR2 YYEEEE. This CDR3 region has 15 residues. The CDR3 loop reads CASSLLASAYNEQFF. CDR3 nucleotide sequence: TGTGCCAGCAGCTTGTTGGCGTCAGCTTACAATGAGCAGTTCTTC.

The rearrangement joins TRBV9 to TRBJ1-3; no clear D gene. The V end was cut by 0 bases, the J end by 0 bases, with 13 bases between. In germline, CDR1 is SGDLS, CDR2 YYNGEE. The CDR3 spans 17 residues. The CDR3 here is CASSVEVSGFSGNTIYF. The CDR3 DNA is TGTGCCAGCAGCGTAGAGGTTTCCGGATTCTCTGGAAACACCATATATTTT.

This clonotype was seen a few times. This sequence joins TRBV19 and TRBJ1-2, with 10 bases aligning to TRBD1. The CDR3 spans 16 residues. Germline V gene sequence: CDR1 LNHDA, CDR2 SQIVND (reference sequence). V was clipped by 1 base and J by 4 bases; unmatched bases: 6. Written as DNA, the CDR3 is TGTGCCAGTAGTATAGTTCGGACAGGGGGGAGCTATGGCTACACCTTC. Protein: CASSIVRTGGSYGYTF.

This clonotype was seen repeatedly, ten times or more. V and J are TRBV7-9 and TRBJ2-7; D is unresolved. This CDR3 has 14 residues. CDR1 and CDR2 from the germline V gene are SEHNR and FQNEAQ (reference sequence). Trimming stripped 3 bases from V and 0 bases from J, with 9 bases between. CDR3 coding DNA: TGTGCCAGCAGCTTCGGGCAGCCCTCCTACGAGCAGTACTTC. It codes for CASSFGQPSYEQYF.

This clonotype was seen only a few times. The chain uses TRBV28 and TRBJ2-1, with D maybe TRBD2 (5 bases). This CDR3 spans 16 amino acids. V was pared by 8 bases and J by 3 bases, with 20 bases between. The germline CDR1 and CDR2 sequences are MDHEN and SYDVKM. CDR3 nucleotides: TGTGCCAGCTTAAAACCCGCGGCCAGCGGCTACAATGAGCAGTTCTTC. Protein product: CASLKPAASGYNEQFF.

This chain connects TRBV20-1 to TRBJ2-7; 7 bases line up with TRBD2. Per the germline V gene, CDR1 is DFQATT and CDR2 is SNEGSKA (reference sequence). CDR3 size: 15 residues. The CDR3 loop reads CSTKGLRGNPYEQYF. Written as DNA, the CDR3 is TGCAGCACGAAGGGACTAAGAGGCAACCCCTACGAGCAGTACTTC.

The rearrangement uses TRBV3-1 and TRBJ1-6; no clear D gene. This CDR3 contains 12 residues. The germline gives CDR1 LGHDT, CDR2 YNNKEL (reference sequence). Trimming pared 3 bases from V and 7 bases from J, leaving 4 bases between. The CDR3 reads CASSQHNSPLHF. The CDR3 DNA reads TGTGCCAGCAGCCAGCACAATTCACCCCTCCACTTT.

The rearrangement joins TRBV19 to TRBJ2-7, with TRBD1 identical over 7 bases. The ends lost 4 bases at V and 4 bases at J; junction bases unmatched: 4. The CDR3 length is 13 residues. CDR1 is LNHDA and CDR2 is SQIVND in the germline V gene (reference sequence). CDR3: CASSTGRGYEQYF. The CDR3 DNA reads TGTGCCAGTAGTACGGGCAGGGGGTACGAGCAGTACTTC.

The V call is TRBV15, the J call TRBJ2-3, with D maybe TRBD1 (6 bases). This CDR3 is 15 amino acids long. CDR1 and CDR2 from the germline V gene are LNHNV and YYDKDF (reference sequence). V shed 6 bases and J shed 3 bases, with 16 bases lying between them. CDR3 DNA sequence: TGTGCCACCAGGGACCGGGACAAGGGAACAGATACGCAGTATTTT. This sequence encodes CATRDRDKGTDTQYF.

V usage is TRBV5-6 and J usage is TRBJ2-5; D call uncertain. In germline, CDR1 is SGHDT, CDR2 YYEEEE. Between the trimmed V and J ends, which lost 4 bases and 2 bases, there was a span of 12 bases. The CDR3 sequence is 14 residues long. CDR3: CASSRRTGQETQYF. The CDR3 coding sequence is TGTGCCAGCAGCCGCCGAACGGGTCAAGAGACCCAGTACTTC.

This chain connects TRBV5-1 to TRBJ1-2; maybe TRBD1 (5 bases). This CDR3 spans 14 amino acids. Germline CDR1 reads SGHRS; CDR2 reads YFSETQ. Trimming removed 4 bases from V and 3 bases from J, with 13 bases in between. This CDR3 is CASSRGMVDYGYTF. The CDR3 nucleotides are TGCGCCAGCAGCCGGGGGATGGTCGACTATGGCTACACCTTC.

The gene calls are TRBV5-1 and TRBJ1-4, with unresolved D. This CDR3 spans 15 amino acids. Trimming stripped 0 bases from V and 8 bases from J, with 14 bases between. Looked up from germline, CDR1 is SGHRS and CDR2 is YFSETQ. The CDR3 DNA reads as TGCGCCAGCAGCTTGGGGAGCGTGGGGTTCGAAAAACTGTTTTTT. This encodes CASSLGSVGFEKLFF.

This clonotype was seen a handful of times. The J gene is TRBJ2-5, the V gene TRBV15, with TRBD2 matching over 11 bases. V was pared by 0 bases and J by 5 bases, with 11 bases of the junction left unmatched. Germline CDR1 LNHNV, CDR2 YYDKDF (reference sequence). The CDR3 runs to 18 residues. CDR3 nucleotide sequence: TGTGCCACCAGCAGAGATCCCCTAGCGGGAGGTCGGCGGGAGACCCAGTACTTC. Translation: CATSRDPLAGGRRETQYF.

The sample holds many counts of this clonotype. This chain connects TRBV29-1 to TRBJ1-2; D is possibly TRBD1 (6 bases). Per germline, CDR1 SQVTM and CDR2 ANQGSEA. The CDR3 loop spans 12 amino acids. V lost 3 bases and J 4 bases, leaving 9 bases between the germline ends. The CDR3 loop reads CSVDQGRYGYTF. The CDR3 bases are TGCAGCGTTGATCAGGGGCGCTATGGCTACACCTTC.

J is TRBJ2-7 and V is TRBV7-2; no firm D call. Germline CDR1 is SGHTA and CDR2 is FQGNSA. This CDR3 contains 12 residues. The germline V and J ends were trimmed by 3 bases and 7 bases, with 10 bases remaining between them. The CDR3 sequence: CASSFNQVEQYF. The CDR3 DNA reads TGTGCCAGCAGCTTTAATCAGGTGGAGCAGTACTTC.

The V call is TRBV5-8, the J call TRBJ2-1; 9 bases map to TRBD2. With V trimmed by 0 bases and J by 4 bases, 5 bases remained unmatched. Looked up from germline, CDR1 is SGHTS and CDR2 is YDEGEE. The CDR3 contains 16 residues. CDR3 DNA: TGTGCCAGCAGCTTGGGGGCTAGCGGGATATACAATGAGCAGTTCTTC. This sequence encodes CASSLGASGIYNEQFF.

This clonotype was seen once. The V and J genes are TRBV4-2 and TRBJ1-6; D unresolved. CDR3 size: 13 residues. The V gene's germline CDR1 is LGHNA and CDR2 YNFKEQ. V lost 0 bases and J 10 bases, leaving 7 bases between the germline ends. CDR3 nucleotides: TGTGCCAGCAGCCAAGAGAGAGCGTCACCCCTCCACTTT. Its translation is CASSQERASPLHF.

V is TRBV5-5 and J is TRBJ2-5; no clear D gene. The V end lost 2 bases, the J end lost 5 bases, and 10 bases lay between the germline ends. This CDR3 contains 13 residues. The germline V gene has CDR1 SGHKS and CDR2 YYEKEE (reference sequence). The CDR3 DNA is TGTGCCAGCAGCTTTGGGCCAACGGAGACCCAGTACTTC. Amino acids: CASSFGPTETQYF.

The J gene is TRBJ1-1, the V gene TRBV6-2 or TRBV6-3; a weak D match, TRBD1 (6 bases). V lost 2 bases to trimming and J lost 5 bases, with 12 bases between them. Germline CDR1 and CDR2: MNHEY and SVGEGT. This CDR3 is built from 14 residues. CDR3 sequence reads: CASSYGGGRTEAFF. CDR3 DNA: TGTGCCAGCAGTTACGGGGGGGGGCGGACTGAAGCTTTCTTT.

This clonotype was recorded many times. The rearrangement uses TRBV6-1 and TRBJ2-3; tentative D call: TRBD2 (5 bases). The CDR3 contains 14 residues. The germline gives CDR1 MNHNS, CDR2 SASEGT. V was cut by 6 bases and J by 0 bases, with 10 bases left in between. The CDR3, as DNA: TGTGCCAGCAGCCGGACTTCTAGCACAGATACGCAGTATTTT. Its translation is CASSRTSSTDTQYF.

The chain is built from TRBV11-2 and TRBJ2-7, with D perhaps being TRBD1 or TRBD2 (5 bases each). Looked up from germline, CDR1 is SGHAT and CDR2 is FQNNGV. V was trimmed by 0 bases and J by 1 base, leaving 10 bases between them. The CDR3 sequence is 15 residues long. The CDR3: CASSLEGEWSYEQYF. CDR3 sequence (DNA): TGTGCCAGCAGCTTAGAAGGGGAGTGGTCCTACGAGCAGTACTTC. Full variable domain (outside the CDR3, taken from reference TRBV11-2 and TRBJ2-7): EAGVAQSPRYKIIEKRQSVAFWCNPISGHATLYWYQQILGQGPKLLIQFQNNGVVDDSQLPKDRFSAERLKGVDSTLKIQPAKLEDSAVYLCASSLEGEWSYEQYFGPGTRLTVT.

The J gene is TRBJ1-4, the V gene TRBV20-1; D uncertain. Trimming removed 6 bases at V and 3 bases at J, with 5 bases between. Germline CDR1 reads DFQATT; CDR2 reads SNEGSKA (reference sequence). This CDR3 is built from 11 residues. The CDR3 region is CSAAPNEKLFF. The CDR3 DNA reads TGCAGTGCCGCCCCTAATGAAAAACTGTTTTTT.